This TCR beta chain was sequenced in a study of persistence of HIV-infected CD4 T cells. Study summary: A couple of participants gave one leukapheresis sample; others gave up to roughly 180 mL blood repeatedly.

Cells were stimulated with CMV-infected fibroblast lysates at roughly 10 ug/mL. CD40L-negative CD69-negative CD45RO-high memory CD4+ T cells were sorted as populations depleted of antigen-responding cells. Plasma HIV-1 RNA stayed below 50 copies/mL for at least 4 years. Inclusion required CMV-positive serology and CD4+ counts above 400 cells/uL. This was the immunoSEQ version 4 assay in survey mode. Template was genomic DNA at 10 ng/uL, with up to roughly 1 ug used per sample. Repertoires were generated with immunoSEQ multiplex PCR, while TCRdb's copy carries only in-frame clones and drops some. The data contain roughly 28,000 clones, more than 75% of them singletons. Comment on this clone: No antigen is known for it.

V dropped 6 bases and J dropped 9 bases, with 19 bases sitting between them. The germline gives CDR1 SGHVS, CDR2 FQNEAQ. This CDR3 is 14 amino acids long. The chain recombines TRBV7-8 with TRBJ2-3; TRBD1 or TRBD2 may be the D gene (7 bases each). The input for sequencing was CD4+ T cells sorted from PBMCs after roughly 18-hour stimulation, taken from a patient who received antiretroviral therapy. This receptor was identified in an adult woman with HIV who was CMV-seropositive. CDR3 bases: TGTGCCAGCAGGGGGGGGACAGATTGGGGCACGCAGTATTTT. Protein: CASRGGTDWGTQYF.